The clone carrying this TCR beta chain has a single count. No antigen is known for it. Only CD45RO-negative cells positively selected for CCR7 counted as naive CD8 cells, so terminally differentiated effector memory CD45RA+ cells were excluded. Sequencing was at deep level. Sequenced by immunoSEQ multiplex PCR; TCRdb stores in-frame clones only, minus some. The sample contains hundreds of thousands of clones, 90% to 95% of which appear only once. The data belong to a study of shared clonotypes between healthy human individuals. The overall study: Donors had three CD4 naive, three CD4 memory, two CD8 naive and one CD8 memory plate apiece.

Losses at the gene ends were 4 bases for V and 2 bases for J; bases not matched to a gene: 4. The CDR3 sequence is 15 residues long. CDR1 and CDR2 from the germline V gene are MGHDK and SYGVNS. General study points: Naive subsets generally exceeded memory subsets in estimated richness. Roughly 5% of naive CD4 clonotypes were shared across a handful of donors.

Sequenced material: naive CD8+ T cells sorted from blood. This sequence joins TRBV25-1 and TRBJ2-1; 8 bases are a match to TRBD1. The receptor comes from a woman between 25 and 40 years old in good health. The CDR3 DNA sequence: TGTGCCAGCAGTGCCGGACAGGGCCCCTACAATGAGCAGTTCTTC. As protein: CASSAGQGPYNEQFF.